Described below is a single T cell receptor (beta chain) sequence and its context. Its matching antigen is unknown. The entry originates in a study of radiotherapy plus CTLA-4 blockade in lung cancer. Study-level findings and limits: It was early blood T cell clone dynamics, with interferon-beta, that reportedly best predicted response.

Clones were sequenced by immunoSEQ multiplex PCR, and TCRdb holds only the in-frame ones, with some missing. Counted here are 45,000 to 55,000 clones, approximately 91% occurring once; the ten biggest clones make up around 7.6%. This TCR was sampled from a human donor with non-small cell lung cancer whose response to radiotherapy plus ipilimumab could not be evaluated. The specimen was peripheral blood, collected from a patient treated with radiotherapy plus ipilimumab.

The CDR3 sequence: CASSQGPGQGEYEQFF. For the CDR3, the DNA is TGCGCCAGCAGCCAAGGCCCGGGACAGGGAGAGTATGAGCAGTTCTTC. The genes are TRBV4-3 and TRBJ2-1, with 9 bases lining up with TRBD1. J gave up 8 bases and V 1 base, and 9 bases lay outside the gene matches. CDR1 is LGHNA and CDR2 is YSLEER in the germline V gene. The CDR3 is made up of 16 amino acids.